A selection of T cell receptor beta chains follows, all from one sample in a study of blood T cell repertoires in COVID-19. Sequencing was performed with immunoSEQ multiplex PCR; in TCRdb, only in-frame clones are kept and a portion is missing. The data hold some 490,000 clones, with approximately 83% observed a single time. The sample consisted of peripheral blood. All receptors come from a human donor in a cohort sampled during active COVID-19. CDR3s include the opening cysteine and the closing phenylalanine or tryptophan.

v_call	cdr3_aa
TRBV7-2	CASSPRLAGATEQYF
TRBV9	CASSVQDGPGEKLFF
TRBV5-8	CASSLSWGLAGGLRETQYF
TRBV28	CASSGAELGLNEQYF
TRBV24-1	CATSDLGASGINEQFF
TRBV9	CASSVASGSPDNEQFF
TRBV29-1	CSVAGPGQTYEQYF
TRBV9	CASSGLASSDTQYF
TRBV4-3	CASSHDQGIAYEQYF
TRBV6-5	CASSYSTIVTASGYTF
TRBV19	CASSRNSPGTLYGYTF
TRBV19	CASREGQMNTEAFF
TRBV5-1	CASRMARGQLYEQYF
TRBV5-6	CASSFIEGQGLYEQYF
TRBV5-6	CASSLRQDNEKLFF
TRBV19	CASSTPTGSYGYTF
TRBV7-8	CASSLDTVNYGYTF
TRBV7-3	CASSLTRDTGELFF
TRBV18	CASSPEGDYGYTF
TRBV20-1	CSAGRAGELFF
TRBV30	CAWSVHPDRARDTQYF
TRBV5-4	CASSLTGSYNEQFF
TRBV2	CAAGVIGELFF
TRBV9	CASSVYRGLTGELFF
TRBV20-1	CSASRGNTGDYGYTF
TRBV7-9	CASSPFNTGGILRDTQYF
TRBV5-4	CASSSGKTAPNSPLHF